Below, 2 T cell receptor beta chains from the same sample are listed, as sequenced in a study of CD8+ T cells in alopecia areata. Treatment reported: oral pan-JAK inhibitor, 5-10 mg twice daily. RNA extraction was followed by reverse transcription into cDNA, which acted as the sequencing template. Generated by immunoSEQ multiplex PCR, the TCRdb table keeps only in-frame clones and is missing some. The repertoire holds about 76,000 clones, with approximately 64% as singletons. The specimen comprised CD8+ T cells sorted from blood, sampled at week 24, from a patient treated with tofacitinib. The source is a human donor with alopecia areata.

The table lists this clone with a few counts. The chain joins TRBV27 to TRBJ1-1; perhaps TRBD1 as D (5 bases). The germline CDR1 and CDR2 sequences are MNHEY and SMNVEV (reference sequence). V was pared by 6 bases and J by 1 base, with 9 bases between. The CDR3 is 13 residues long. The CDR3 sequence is CASSVGGNTEAFF. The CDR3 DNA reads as TGTGCCAGCAGCGTCGGGGGGAACACTGAAGCTTTCTTT.

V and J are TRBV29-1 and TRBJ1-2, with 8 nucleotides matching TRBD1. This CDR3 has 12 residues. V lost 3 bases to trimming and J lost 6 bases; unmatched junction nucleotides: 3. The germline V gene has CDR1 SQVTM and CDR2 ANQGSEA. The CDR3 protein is CSVDRGLDGYTF. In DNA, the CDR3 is TGCAGCGTTGACAGGGGGCTGGATGGCTACACCTTC. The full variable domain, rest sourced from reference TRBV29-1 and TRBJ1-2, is SAVISQKPSRDICQRGTSLTIQCQVDSQVTMMFWYRQQPGQSLTLIATANQGSEATYESGFVIDKFPISRPNLTFSTLTVSNMSPEDSSIYLCSVDRGLDGYTFGSGTRLTVV.